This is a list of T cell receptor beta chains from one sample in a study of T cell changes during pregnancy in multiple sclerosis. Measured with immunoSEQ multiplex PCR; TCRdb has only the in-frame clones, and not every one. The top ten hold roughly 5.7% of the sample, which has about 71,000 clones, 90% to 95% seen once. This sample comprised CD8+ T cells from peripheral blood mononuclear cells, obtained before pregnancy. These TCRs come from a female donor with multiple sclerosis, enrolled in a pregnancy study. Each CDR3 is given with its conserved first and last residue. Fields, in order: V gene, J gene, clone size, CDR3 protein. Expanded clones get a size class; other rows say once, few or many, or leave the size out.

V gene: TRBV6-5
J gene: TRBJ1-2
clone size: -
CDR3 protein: CASSYAPAGHYGYTF

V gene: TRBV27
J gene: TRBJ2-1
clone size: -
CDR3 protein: CASSPLADLYNEQFF

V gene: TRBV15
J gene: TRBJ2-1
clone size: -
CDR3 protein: CATSRRGAGTSGYNEQFF

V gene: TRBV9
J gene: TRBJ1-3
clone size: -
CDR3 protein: CASSPAGGELGNTIYF

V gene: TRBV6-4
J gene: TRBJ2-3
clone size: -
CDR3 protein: CASSETSGGTDTQYF

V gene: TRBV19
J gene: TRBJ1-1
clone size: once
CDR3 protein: CASSMAGGNTEAFF

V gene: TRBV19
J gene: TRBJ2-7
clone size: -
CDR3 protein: CATTLGSEQYF

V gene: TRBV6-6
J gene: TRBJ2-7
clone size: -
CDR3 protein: CASSPSYEQYF

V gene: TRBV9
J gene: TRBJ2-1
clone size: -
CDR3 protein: CASSVAGVAGGVEQFF

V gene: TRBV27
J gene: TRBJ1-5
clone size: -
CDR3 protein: CASSPQGPNQPQHF

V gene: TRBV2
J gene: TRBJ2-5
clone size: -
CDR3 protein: CASHRGSGGDYATQYF

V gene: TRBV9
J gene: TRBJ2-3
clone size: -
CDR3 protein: CASSVVRDGGTVNTQYF

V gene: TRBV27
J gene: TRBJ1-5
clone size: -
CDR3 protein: CASSSSGNQPQHF

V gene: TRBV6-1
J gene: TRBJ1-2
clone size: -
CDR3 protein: CASRPLGDSYGYTF

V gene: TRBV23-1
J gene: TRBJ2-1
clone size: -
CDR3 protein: CASSQSGQGSGLFSYNEQFF

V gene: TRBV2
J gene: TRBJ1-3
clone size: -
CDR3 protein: CASTPGQGITGNTIYF

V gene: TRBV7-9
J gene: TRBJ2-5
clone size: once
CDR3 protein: CASSFLDHRGGAYETQYF

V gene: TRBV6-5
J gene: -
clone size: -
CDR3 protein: CASSTRQERNHEQYF

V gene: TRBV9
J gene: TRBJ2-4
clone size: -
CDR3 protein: CASSVGGGAKNIQYF

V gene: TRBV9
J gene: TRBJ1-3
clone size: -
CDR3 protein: CASSVATGLLNTIYF

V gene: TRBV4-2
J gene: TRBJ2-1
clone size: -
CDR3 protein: CASSQVVLAGGRSYNEQFF

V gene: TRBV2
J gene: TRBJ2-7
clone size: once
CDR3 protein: CASQTGVAYEQYF

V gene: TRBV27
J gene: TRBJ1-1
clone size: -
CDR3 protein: CASSPHGGLKAFF

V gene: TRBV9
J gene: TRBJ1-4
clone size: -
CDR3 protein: CASSVGRVGEKLFF

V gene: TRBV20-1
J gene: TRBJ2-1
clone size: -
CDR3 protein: CGGLSGEQFF

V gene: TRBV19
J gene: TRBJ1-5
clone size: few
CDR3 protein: CASSLTGGLQPQHF

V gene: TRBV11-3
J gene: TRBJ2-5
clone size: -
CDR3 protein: CASSSAGTGEETQYF

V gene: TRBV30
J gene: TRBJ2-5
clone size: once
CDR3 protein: CAWSTEASGGETQYF

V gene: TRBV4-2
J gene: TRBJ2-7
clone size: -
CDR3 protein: CASSHTDRAPWEQYF

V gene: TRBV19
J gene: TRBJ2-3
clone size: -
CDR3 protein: CASSGLAASTDTQYF

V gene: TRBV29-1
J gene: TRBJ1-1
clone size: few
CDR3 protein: CSARQGAEAFF

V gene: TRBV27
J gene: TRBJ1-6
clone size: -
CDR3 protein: CASRLIQGNSPLHF

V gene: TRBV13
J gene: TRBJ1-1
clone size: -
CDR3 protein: CASSWGTGEAFF

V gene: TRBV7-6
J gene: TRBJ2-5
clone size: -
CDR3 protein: CASSSDGEETQYF

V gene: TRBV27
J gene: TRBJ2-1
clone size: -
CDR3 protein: CASSVFFRQGINEQFF

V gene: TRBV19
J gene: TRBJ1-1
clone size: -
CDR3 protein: CASSRRSEAFF

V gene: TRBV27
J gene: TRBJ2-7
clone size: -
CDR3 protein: CASSPGTRVIKQYF

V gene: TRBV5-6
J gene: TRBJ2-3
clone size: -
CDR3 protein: CASSYYRGRADTQYF

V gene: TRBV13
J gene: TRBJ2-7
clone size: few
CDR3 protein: CASSQGVREQYF

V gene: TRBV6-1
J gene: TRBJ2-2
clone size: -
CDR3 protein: CASSENWPANTGELFF

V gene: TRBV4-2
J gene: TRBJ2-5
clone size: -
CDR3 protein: CASSPAPGLAVQETQYF

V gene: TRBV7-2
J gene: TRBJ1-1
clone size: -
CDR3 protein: CASSLGDFEAFF

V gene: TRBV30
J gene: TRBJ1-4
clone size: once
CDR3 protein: CAYQGLDEKLFF

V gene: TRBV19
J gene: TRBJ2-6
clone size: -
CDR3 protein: CASSYSSGANVLTF

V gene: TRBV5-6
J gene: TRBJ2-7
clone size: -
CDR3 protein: CASSTPLLDNQGSYEQYF

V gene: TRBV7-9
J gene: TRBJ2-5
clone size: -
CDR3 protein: CASSQGQSQETQYF

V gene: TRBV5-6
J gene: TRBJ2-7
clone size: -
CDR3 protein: CASTSGDDSYEQYF

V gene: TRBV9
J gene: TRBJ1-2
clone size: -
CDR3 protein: CASSVARAGGYGYTF

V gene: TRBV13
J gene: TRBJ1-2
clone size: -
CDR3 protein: CASSLGHNGYTF

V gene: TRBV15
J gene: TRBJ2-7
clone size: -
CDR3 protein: CATSSPSGVYEQYF

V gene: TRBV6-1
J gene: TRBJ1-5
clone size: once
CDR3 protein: CASSAGQYPSNQPQHF

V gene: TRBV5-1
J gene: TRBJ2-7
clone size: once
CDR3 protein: CASSLGTGTGADEQYF

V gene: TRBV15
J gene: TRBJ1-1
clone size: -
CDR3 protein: CATSPMGLEALDTEAFF

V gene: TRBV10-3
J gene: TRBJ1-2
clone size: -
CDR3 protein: CAIRSDRGQEGYTF

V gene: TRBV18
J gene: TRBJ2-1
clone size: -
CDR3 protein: CASTPGLDEQFF

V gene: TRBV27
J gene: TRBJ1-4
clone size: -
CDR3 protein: CASSLNRAGPPLFF

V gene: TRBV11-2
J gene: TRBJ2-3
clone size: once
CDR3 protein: CASSGGTSGKGDTQYF

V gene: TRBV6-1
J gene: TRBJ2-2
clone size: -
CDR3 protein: CASAKQAGELFF

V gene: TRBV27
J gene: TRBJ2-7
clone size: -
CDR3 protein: CASSLSSSGGAGGNEQYF

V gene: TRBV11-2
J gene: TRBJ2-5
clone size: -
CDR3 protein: CASSLDFRGGNQETQYF